The 31 T cell receptor beta chains presented below share a single source sample, sequenced in a study of Graves' ophthalmopathy and Graves' hyperthyroidism (dated by TCRdb to between 2017 and 2018). Sequencing instrument: Illumina HiSeq 2000. TCR beta CDR3 regions were amplified from RNA transcripts for repertoire sequencing. HTBI primers and the Qiagen OneStep RT-PCR kit were used in a first-round RT-PCR, which was followed by a second-round multiplex PCR, size selection and purification. TCRdb reran the public reads through fastp at Q25 and MiXCR, keeping productive beta chains. Rows with one shared CDR3 protein collapse into an entry with the most common genes and DNA. Within this sample are around 670,000 distinct CDR3 sequences, with 40% of them counted one time only. Of the sample, less than 55% falls within the top ten clones. Sequenced sample: peripheral blood. These TCRs come from an adult man with Graves' ophthalmopathy.

J is TRBJ2-2 and V is TRBV29-1, with unresolved D. CDR1 is SQVTM and CDR2 is ANQGSEA in the germline V gene. The V end lost 2 bases, the J end lost 1 base, and 8 bases lay between the germline ends. The CDR3 has 14 amino acids. CDR3 sequence: CSVERWENTGELFF. The CDR3 DNA reads TGCAGCGTTGAACGTTGGGAGAACACCGGGGAGCTGTTTTTT.

The chain employs TRBV25-1 and TRBJ1-2, with TRBD1 identical over 11 bases. The germline V gene has CDR1 MGHDK and CDR2 SYGVNS. The CDR3 totals 15 residues. Unmatched junction bases numbered 10, after V lost 5 bases and J lost 8 bases. CDR3 in DNA: TGTGCCAGCAGTATTGGACAGGGGGCTACGGGGGGCTACACCTTC. As protein: CASSIGQGATGGYTF.

V gene TRBV25-1 combines with J gene TRBJ2-5; tentatively, D is TRBD2 (5 bases). The V gene's germline CDR1 is MGHDK and CDR2 SYGVNS. Trimming took off 1 base at V and 6 bases at J, with 12 bases between the two ends. The CDR3 is 14 amino acids. The CDR3 nucleotides read TGTGCCAGCAGTGAATGGAGCGGTACGAAGACCCAGTACTTC. This gives the protein CASSEWSGTKTQYF.

The V gene is TRBV19, the J gene TRBJ1-6, with 10 bases matching TRBD1. Germline V gene data show CDR1 as LNHDA and CDR2 as SQIVND (reference sequence). Trimming at V came to 4 bases and at J to 0 bases, leaving 3 bases not matched to a gene. The CDR3 covers 17 residues. The chain's CDR3 is CASSTRTGGSYNSPLHF. As DNA, the CDR3 is TGTGCCAGTAGTACCAGGACAGGGGGCTCCTATAATTCACCCCTCCACTTT.

The rearrangement links TRBV7-9 to TRBJ2-7; TRBD1 or TRBD2 may be the D gene (5 bases each). The CDR3 length is 13 residues. V lost 4 bases and J lost 7, with 14 bases in between. CDR1 is SEHNR, CDR2 FQNEAQ, per germline (reference sequence). CDR3 DNA: TGTGCCAGCAGCTCGCAGGGACGGTGGGAGCAGTACTTC. This sequence encodes CASSSQGRWEQYF.

The CDR3 loop is CASKDTTNYGYTF. CDR3 nucleotide sequence: TGTGCCAGCAAGGACACGACTAACTATGGCTACACCTTC. This rearrangement joins TRBV12-3 or TRBV12-4 to TRBJ1-2, with D perhaps TRBD1 (5 bases). The germline V and J ends were trimmed by 7 bases and 0 bases, with 9 bases remaining between them. This CDR3 has 13 residues.

In its sample, this clonotype was seen many times. The genes are TRBV11-2 and TRBJ1-3, with D uncertain. The CDR3 loop spans 14 amino acids. The V end was cut by 5 bases, the J end by 4 bases, with 12 bases between. The V gene's germline CDR1 is SGHAT and CDR2 FQNNGV. The chain's CDR3 is CASSRTGIGNTIYF. The CDR3 region has the DNA TGTGCCAGCAGCCGGACGGGAATCGGAAACACCATATATTTT.

As concerns this clonotype: The junction differs from germline at one of its ends, possibly a read error. The CDR3 loop is CASSPLAVNTEASF. Written as DNA, the CDR3 is TGTGCCAGCAGCCCCTTGGCAGTAAACACTGAAGCTTCCTTT. V is TRBV14 and J is TRBJ1-1; D ambiguous. Germline-derived CDR1 and CDR2 are SGHDN and FVKESK. The CDR3 loop spans 14 amino acids.

This clonotype was seen ten or more times. The chain joins TRBV7-2 to TRBJ2-7, with TRBD1 matching over 9 bases. The CDR3 covers 15 residues. The germline gives CDR1 SGHTA, CDR2 FQGNSA. Trimming took 5 bases from V and 2 from J; bases not matched to a gene: 7. The chain's CDR3 is CASSPQGAGAYEQYF. CDR3 nucleotide sequence: TGTGCCAGCAGCCCACAGGGGGCTGGGGCCTACGAGCAGTACTTC.

This clonotype has a count of ten or more. J is TRBJ1-4 and V is TRBV2; D is ambiguous. Trimming took off 6 bases at V and 5 bases at J, with 13 bases between the two ends. Per the germline V gene, CDR1 is SNHLY and CDR2 is FYNNEI. CDR3 length: 14 amino acids. The CDR3 is CASRETLGNEKLFF. CDR3 nucleotides: TGTGCCAGCAGAGAGACACTCGGGAATGAAAAACTGTTTTTT.

The CDR3 protein is CASSQGSGTTGELFF. DNA for the CDR3: TGTGCCAGCAGCCAAGGTAGCGGGACCACCGGGGAGCTGTTTTTT. The genes are TRBV7-3 and TRBJ2-2, with 8 bases that match TRBD2. There are 15 residues in the CDR3. V dropped 5 bases and J dropped 4; count of bases not matched to a gene: 6. CDR1 and CDR2 (germline): SGHTA, FQGTGA. Complete variable domain (other parts from reference TRBV7-3 and TRBJ2-2): GAGVSQTPSNKVTEKGKYVELRCDPISGHTALYWYRQSLGQGPEFLIYFQGTGAADDSGLPNDRFFAVRPEGSVSTLKIQRTERGDSAVYLCASSQGSGTTGELFFGEGSRLTVL.

The V and J genes are TRBV29-1 and TRBJ2-6; D unresolved. The V end lost 8 bases, the J end lost 4 bases, and 6 bases lay between the germline ends. This CDR3 is built from 11 residues. Germline CDR1 and CDR2: SQVTM and ANQGSEA. The chain's CDR3 is CSFRGANVLTF. DNA of the CDR3: TGCAGCTTTCGGGGGGCCAACGTCCTGACTTTC.

This clonotype came up many times. The chain combines TRBV15 with TRBJ1-5, with D unclear. CDR1 and CDR2 (germline): LNHNV, YYDKDF (reference sequence). The CDR3 has 17 residues. Trimming removed 0 bases from V and 0 bases from J, with 12 bases in between. The CDR3 sequence: CATSRDRTVNSNQPQHF. The DNA for the CDR3 is TGTGCCACCAGCAGAGATCGCACAGTCAATAGCAATCAGCCCCAGCATTTT. Complete variable domain (other parts from reference TRBV15 and TRBJ1-5): DAMVIQNPRYQVTQFGKPVTLSCSQTLNHNVMYWYQQKSSQAPKLLFHYYDKDFNNEADTPDNFQSRRPNTSFCFLDIRSPGLGDTAMYLCATSRDRTVNSNQPQHFGDGTRLSIL.

V and J are TRBV15 and TRBJ2-3; D might be TRBD2 (6 bases). CDR1 LNHNV and CDR2 YYDKDF come from the germline V gene (reference sequence). V lost 4 bases to trimming and J lost 2 bases, with 13 bases between them. The CDR3 spans 15 residues. The chain's CDR3 is CATSTETRSTDTQYF. CDR3 DNA: TGTGCCACCAGCACCGAGACTAGATCCACAGATACGCAGTATTTT.

This chain connects TRBV4-1 to TRBJ2-7; D is unresolved. From germline, CDR1 is MGHRA and CDR2 YSYEKL. There are 14 residues in the CDR3. Trimming took off 2 bases at V and 7 bases at J, with 15 bases between the two ends. The CDR3: CASSQRYSPSEQYF. CDR3 nucleotides: TGCGCCAGCAGCCAACGGTATTCTCCCTCGGAGCAGTACTTC.

This clonotype has a single count. The CDR3 spells CASSAARAGELFF. The CDR3 coding sequence is TGTGCCAGCAGTGCTGCCCGGGCCGGGGAGCTGTTTTTT. The chain has TRBV25-1 and TRBJ2-2; no clear D. V was cut by 4 bases and J by 6 bases, with 9 bases left in between. This CDR3 spans 13 amino acids. Germline V lookup: CDR1 MGHDK, CDR2 SYGVNS.

This clonotype showed up many times. The chain employs TRBV13 and TRBJ2-7, with D tentatively TRBD1 (9 bases). The V end lost 5 bases, the J end lost 6 bases, and 20 bases lay between the germline ends. Germline CDR1 PRHDT, CDR2 FYEKMQ (reference sequence). This CDR3 spans 15 amino acids. For the CDR3, the DNA is TGTGCCAGCAGCCCCAAGGGACAGGGACTAGGCGAGCAGTACTTC. Protein: CASSPKGQGLGEQYF.

A remark on this clonotype: One end of the junction varies from germline; a read error may be responsible. The V call is TRBV24-1, the J call TRBJ2-2, with D possibly TRBD2 on 6 matching bases. CDR3 length: 15 residues. Per the germline V gene, CDR1 is KGHDR and CDR2 is SFDVKD. DNA of the CDR3: TGTGCCACCAGTGTCGGGGGTTCGGGCACCGGGGAGCTGTTTTTC. It is translated as CATSVGGSGTGELFF.

This clonotype has ten or more counts. The chain uses TRBV20-1 and TRBJ1-2, with 7 nucleotides matching TRBD1. The V gene end was trimmed by 5 bases and the J gene end by 3 bases; junction bases not matched to a gene: 6. This CDR3 is built from 13 residues. The germline gives CDR1 DFQATT, CDR2 SNEGSKA (reference sequence). CDR3 region: CSARQGNDYGYTF. For the CDR3, the DNA is TGCAGTGCTCGACAGGGAAATGACTATGGCTACACCTTC.

There are many counts of this clonotype. This chain connects TRBV29-1 to TRBJ1-1; 7 nucleotides match TRBD1. CDR3 length equals 13 residues. Germline loops: CDR1 SQVTM, CDR2 ANQGSEA. Trimming at V came to 7 bases and at J to 2 bases, leaving 7 bases not matched to a gene. CDR3 nucleotides: TGCAGCGGCGCGACAGGGACTAACACTGAAGCTTTCTTT. This translates into CSGATGTNTEAFF.

This sequence joins TRBV29-1 and TRBJ2-4, with D uncertain. Germline V gene data show CDR1 as SQVTM and CDR2 as ANQGSEA. V lost 6 bases and J 8 bases, leaving 11 bases between the germline ends. This CDR3 spans 11 amino acids. As DNA, the CDR3 is TGCAGCGTCGCCTCCGTGGACATTCAGTACTTC. This gives the protein CSVASVDIQYF.

This rearrangement joins TRBV10-2 to TRBJ1-1; TRBD1 matches 10 bases. Germline CDR1 and CDR2: WSHSY and SAAADI. With V trimmed by 8 bases and J by 4 bases, 7 bases remained unmatched. The CDR3 consists of 14 residues. The CDR3 loop reads CASRTDRGRTEAFF. CDR3 in DNA: TGCGCCAGCCGGACCGACAGGGGGCGCACTGAAGCTTTCTTT.

The genes are TRBV27 and TRBJ2-7; 9 nucleotides match TRBD1. J gave up 5 bases and V 11 bases, and 13 bases lay outside the gene matches. CDR1 and CDR2 from the germline V gene are MNHEY and SMNVEV (reference sequence). The CDR3 sequence is 14 residues long. The CDR3 is CAASRGTGSHEQYF. Written as DNA, the CDR3 is TGTGCCGCCTCTCGGGGGACAGGGAGTCACGAGCAGTACTTC.

The chain carries TRBV29-1 and TRBJ2-1; 8 bases are shared with TRBD2. With 3 bases clipped from V and 6 bases from J, the junction kept 10 bases outside the gene matches. Per the germline V gene, CDR1 is SQVTM and CDR2 is ANQGSEA. The CDR3 totals 15 residues. The CDR3 sequence: CSVEQLADYGNEQFF. The DNA of the CDR3 is TGCAGCGTTGAGCAACTAGCGGATTACGGCAATGAGCAGTTCTTC.

The rearrangement uses TRBV6-6 and TRBJ2-5, with 7 positions matching TRBD1. CDR1 is MNHNY and CDR2 is SVGAGI in the germline V gene (reference sequence). J lost 6 bases, V lost 1 base, and 5 bases had no gene match. This CDR3 contains 14 residues. CDR3: CASSYLRDSQTQYF. CDR3 in DNA: TGTGCCAGCAGTTACTTGAGGGACAGCCAGACCCAGTACTTC.

The chain joins TRBV7-9 to TRBJ1-3; D is possibly TRBD1 (5 bases). This CDR3 is 16 amino acids long. Looked up from germline, CDR1 is SEHNR and CDR2 is FQNEAQ (reference sequence). The V end lost 5 bases, the J end lost 0 bases, and 14 bases lay between the germline ends. CDR3 sequence reads: CASSARRQSSGNTIYF. CDR3 sequence (DNA): TGTGCCAGCAGCGCCCGACGACAGAGCTCTGGAAACACCATATATTTT.

This clonotype was counted many times. This chain connects TRBV7-2 to TRBJ1-2; D ambiguous. CDR1 is SGHTA, CDR2 FQGNSA, per germline. The CDR3 is 14 amino acids. V was trimmed by 2 bases and J by 4 bases, leaving 11 bases between them. Written as DNA, the CDR3 is TGTGCCAGCAGCTTAAGTGCAGGTGCCTATGGCTACACCTTC. This codes for CASSLSAGAYGYTF.

This clonotype has more than one count but fewer than ten. The chain is built from TRBV25-1 and TRBJ1-2; D gene unclear. Germline V gives CDR1 MGHDK, CDR2 SYGVNS. Trimming shortened V by 8 bases and J by 8 bases, and 15 bases separated the two germline ends. This CDR3 comprises 12 residues. This CDR3 reads CASRTATSGYTF. The CDR3 DNA follows: TGTGCCAGCCGGACCGCCACGAGCGGCTACACCTTC.

The chain recombines TRBV5-1 with TRBJ1-5; 7 nucleotides align to TRBD1. CDR3 size: 15 residues. With V trimmed by 4 bases and J by 6 bases, 10 bases remained unmatched. CDR1 and CDR2 from the germline V gene are SGHRS and YFSETQ. CDR3 sequence reads: CASSAGGGEGQPQHF. DNA of the CDR3: TGCGCCAGCAGCGCGGGAGGGGGCGAGGGTCAGCCCCAGCATTTT.

J is TRBJ2-7 and V is TRBV4-1; a weak D match, TRBD1 (6 bases). Germline V gene lookup returns CDR1 MGHRA and CDR2 YSYEKL. Deletions cut 0 bases from V and 0 bases from J, with 12 bases between. The CDR3 contains 16 residues. This CDR3 reads CASSQDPRTASYEQYF. CDR3 nucleotide sequence: TGCGCCAGCAGCCAAGATCCGAGGACAGCCTCCTACGAGCAGTACTTC.

The rearrangement joins TRBV27 to TRBJ1-5; 9 bases align to TRBD1. The ends lost 8 bases at V and 6 bases at J; junction bases unmatched: 2. The CDR3 loop spans 12 amino acids. CDR1 MNHEY and CDR2 SMNVEV come from the germline V gene (reference sequence). Here the CDR3 reads CASGTGSQPQHF. For the CDR3, the DNA is TGTGCCAGCGGGACAGGGAGTCAGCCCCAGCATTTT.